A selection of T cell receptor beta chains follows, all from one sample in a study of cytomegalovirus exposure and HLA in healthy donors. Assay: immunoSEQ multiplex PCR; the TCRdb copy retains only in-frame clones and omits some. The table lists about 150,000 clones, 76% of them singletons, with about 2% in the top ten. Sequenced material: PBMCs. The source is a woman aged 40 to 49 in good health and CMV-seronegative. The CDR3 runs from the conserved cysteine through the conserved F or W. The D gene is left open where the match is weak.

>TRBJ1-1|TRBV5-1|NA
CASTLDTEAFF
TGCGCCAGCACCCTAGACACTGAAGCTTTCTTT
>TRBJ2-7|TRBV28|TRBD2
CASSFMGGSRQGRVYEQYF
TGTGCCAGCAGTTTCATGGGGGGGTCGCGGCAGGGAAGGGTCTACGAGCAGTACTTC
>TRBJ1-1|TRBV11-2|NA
CASSPQILDRNTEAFF
TGTGCCAGCAGCCCTCAAATATTGGACAGGAACACTGAAGCTTTCTTT
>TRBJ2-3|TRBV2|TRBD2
CASRTSGVTDTQYF
TGTGCCAGCAGGACTAGCGGGGTAACAGATACGCAGTATTTT
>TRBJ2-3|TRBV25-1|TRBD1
CASLTGNTQYF
TGTGCCAGCTTGACAGGGAATACGCAGTATTTT
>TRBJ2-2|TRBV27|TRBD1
CASSLGQGASMTGELFF
TGTGCCAGCAGTCTGGGACAGGGGGCAAGTATGACCGGGGAGCTGTTTTTT
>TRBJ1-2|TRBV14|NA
CASSQDFLEGWASRGYTF
TGTGCCAGCAGCCAAGATTTTCTGGAGGGGTGGGCCTCTCGCGGCTACACCTTC
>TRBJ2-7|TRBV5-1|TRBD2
CASGSSTGTSGSSPYEQYF
TGCGCCAGCGGCTCTAGCACCGGGACTAGCGGGAGTAGTCCCTACGAGCAGTACTTC
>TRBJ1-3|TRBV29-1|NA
CSVEDPWQTLSGNTIYF
TGCAGCGTTGAAGATCCATGGCAAACCCTCTCTGGAAACACCATATATTTT
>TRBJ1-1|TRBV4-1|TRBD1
CASSQDLKTGGEAFF
TGCGCCAGCAGCCAAGATCTAAAAACAGGGGGTGAAGCTTTCTTT
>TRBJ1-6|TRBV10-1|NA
CASSEAQGPVLLHF
TGCGCCAGCAGTGAGGCCCAGGGTCCGGTTCTCCTCCACTTT
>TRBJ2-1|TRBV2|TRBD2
CASGAGLAVNEQFF
TGTGCCAGCGGTGCGGGACTAGCGGTCAATGAGCAGTTCTTC
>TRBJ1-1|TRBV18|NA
CASSPGEVNTEAFF
TGTGCCAGCTCACCGGGGGAGGTGAACACTGAAGCTTTCTTT
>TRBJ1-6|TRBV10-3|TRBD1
CAISETATGAPIGNSPLHF
TGTGCCATCAGTGAGACCGCGACAGGGGCGCCCATAGGAAATTCACCCCTCCACTTT
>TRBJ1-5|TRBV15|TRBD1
CATSPTGDSNQPQHF
TGTGCCACCAGCCCAACAGGGGATAGCAATCAGCCCCAGCATTTT
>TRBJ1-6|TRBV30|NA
CAWSGQSYNSPLHF
TGTGCCTGGAGTGGCCAGTCCTATAATTCACCCCTCCACTTT
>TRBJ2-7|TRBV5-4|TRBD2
CASSPGGLAVYEQYF
TGTGCCAGCAGCCCGGGGGGGCTAGCGGTCTACGAGCAGTACTTC
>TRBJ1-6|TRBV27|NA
CASSLYRNNSPLHF
TGTGCCAGCAGTTTATACAGAAATAATTCACCCCTCCACTTT